This TCR beta chain is drawn from a study (dated 2022 in TCRdb). What the work shows at the level of the full study, not this receptor alone: According to the authors, more investigation is needed, including longitudinal sampling and evaluation of a control group.

Survey-level sequencing on the immunoSEQ platform was used to profile TCR beta chain repertoires. Concerning the study's data processing: Repertoire diversity was quantified as the inverse Simpson index, and CDR3 amino acid length spectratypes and V-J pairing frequencies were compared. TCR beta CDR3 sequences were matched against VDJdb to annotate clonotypes specific to SARS-CoV-2, CMV, influenza A and EBV. TCRdb obtained this table from immuneACCESS and retained in-frame rearrangements with V and J assigned. These tables miss some clones; where compared with another copy, unresolved V genes account for less than half of the shortfall, and the remainder is unexplained. V and J calls and clone size come straight from that table; D and trimming were deduced from the DNA. Recorded for this sample are 55,000 to 70,000 clones; 85% to 95% of them occurred a single time. The biggest ten clones account for around 4.6% of the sample.

This clone was recorded once. The target of this receptor is not known. The record has no base qualities; no much larger clone is one base away. For TCR beta sequencing, genomic DNA was taken from unsorted PBMCs, and those PBMCs had been isolated from peripheral blood. CDR1 MNHNY and CDR2 SVGAGI are derived from the germline V gene (reference sequence). From the cysteine through the phenylalanine, the CDR3 covers 18 amino acids. Only CDR3 DNA remains: 54 bases, in frame from the first base. V lost 5 bases and J lost 0 bases, and the count of bases not matched to a germline gene is 14. This chain joins TRBV6-6 to TRBJ1-1; 8 nucleotides in the junction match TRBD1. Sequenced: PBMCs. The TCR comes from a man aged 35 to 55 with rheumatoid arthritis. The DNA sequence is as follows: TGTGCCAGCAGTCCCCCGCCCTTCCAGGGGGCCCTGAACACTGAAGCTTTCTTT. This is translated as CASSPPPFQGALNTEAFF.